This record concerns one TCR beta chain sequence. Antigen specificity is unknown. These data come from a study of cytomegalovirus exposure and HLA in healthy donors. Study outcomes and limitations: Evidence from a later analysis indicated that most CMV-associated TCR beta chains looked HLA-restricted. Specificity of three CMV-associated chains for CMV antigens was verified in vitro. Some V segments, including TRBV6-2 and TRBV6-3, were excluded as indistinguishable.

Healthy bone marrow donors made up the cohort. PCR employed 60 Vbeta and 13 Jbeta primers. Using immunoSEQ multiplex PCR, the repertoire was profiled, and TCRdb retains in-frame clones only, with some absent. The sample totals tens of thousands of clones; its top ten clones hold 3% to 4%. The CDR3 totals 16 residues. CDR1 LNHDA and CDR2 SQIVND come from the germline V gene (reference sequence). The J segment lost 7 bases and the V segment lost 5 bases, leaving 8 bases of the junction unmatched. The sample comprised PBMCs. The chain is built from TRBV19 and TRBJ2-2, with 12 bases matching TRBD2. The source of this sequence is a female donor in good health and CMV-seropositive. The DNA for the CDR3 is TGTGCCAGTAGTTTCCCTAGCGGGAGGGATGACGGGGAGCTGTTTTTT. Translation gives CASSFPSGRDDGELFF.